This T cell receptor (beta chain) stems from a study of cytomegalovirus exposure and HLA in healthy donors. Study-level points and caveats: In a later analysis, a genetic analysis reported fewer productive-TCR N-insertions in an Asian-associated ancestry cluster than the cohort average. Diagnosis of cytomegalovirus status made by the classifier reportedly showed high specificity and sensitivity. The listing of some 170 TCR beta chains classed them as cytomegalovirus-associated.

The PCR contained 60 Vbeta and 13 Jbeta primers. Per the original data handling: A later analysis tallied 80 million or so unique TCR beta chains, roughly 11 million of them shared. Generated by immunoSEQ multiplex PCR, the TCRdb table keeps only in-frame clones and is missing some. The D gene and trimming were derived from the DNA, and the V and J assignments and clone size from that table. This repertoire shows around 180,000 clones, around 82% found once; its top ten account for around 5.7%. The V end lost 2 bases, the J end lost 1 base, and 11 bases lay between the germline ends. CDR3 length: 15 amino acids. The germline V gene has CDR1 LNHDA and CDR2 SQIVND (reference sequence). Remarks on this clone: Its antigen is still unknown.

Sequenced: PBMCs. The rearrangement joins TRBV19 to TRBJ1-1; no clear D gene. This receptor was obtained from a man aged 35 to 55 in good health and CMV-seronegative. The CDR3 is CASSIRGPGNTEAFF. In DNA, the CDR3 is TGTGCCAGTAGTATAAGAGGGCCGGGGAACACTGAAGCTTTCTTT.